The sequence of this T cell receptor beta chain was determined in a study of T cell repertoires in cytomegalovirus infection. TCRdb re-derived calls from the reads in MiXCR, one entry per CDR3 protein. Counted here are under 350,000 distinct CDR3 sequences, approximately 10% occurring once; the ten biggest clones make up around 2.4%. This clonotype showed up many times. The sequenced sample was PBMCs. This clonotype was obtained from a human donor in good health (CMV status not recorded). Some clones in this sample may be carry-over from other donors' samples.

CDR3 DNA: TGTGCCAGCAGCCCCCAGGGGCAGCAAGGCAATGAGCAGTTCTTC. It specifies CASSPQGQQGNEQFF. V usage is TRBV7-2 and J usage is TRBJ2-1; possibly TRBD1 for D (6 bases). CDR3 size: 15 residues. V was trimmed by 5 bases and J by 6 bases, leaving 17 bases between them. The germline gives CDR1 SGHTA, CDR2 FQGNSA.